The 8 T cell receptor beta chains listed next were all sequenced from one sample in a study of blood T cells in healthy people across ages (dated by TCRdb to 2013 to 2016). Library creation used 5' RACE. Sequenced on an Illumina HiSeq 2500. A second PCR of roughly 7 to 11 cycles was performed with a sample-barcoded 5' primer and a J-beta primer mix. The raw public reads went through TCRdb reprocessing: fastp at Q25, MiXCR clone calling, in-frame beta chains kept. Rows with one shared CDR3 protein collapse into an entry with the most common genes and DNA. The sample includes over 1.5 million distinct CDR3 sequences, with about 50% observed a single time. The top ten clonotypes cover 2% to 2.5% of the sample. Sequenced: blood. Source of these receptors: a woman aged 40 to 50 in good health.

The genes are TRBV6-5 and TRBJ2-3, with 8 bases fitting TRBD1. With V trimmed by 5 bases and J by 0 bases, 7 bases remained unmatched. Germline CDR1 and CDR2: MNHEY and SVGAGI. The CDR3 consists of 16 residues. The CDR3 nucleotides are TGTGCCAGCAGTAACGGACAGGGACCTAGCACAGATACGCAGTATTTT. This codes for CASSNGQGPSTDTQYF.

The chain uses TRBV9 and TRBJ1-4; TRBD1 matches at 7 bases. The germline V gene has CDR1 SGDLS and CDR2 YYNGEE. This CDR3 comprises 12 residues. V lost 3 bases and J lost 14; bases outside the gene matches: 7. The CDR3 sequence is CASSAPSRGLFF. The CDR3 region has the DNA TGTGCCAGCAGCGCTCCCAGCAGGGGGCTGTTTTTT.

This clonotype has just a few counts. V gene TRBV7-2 combines with J gene TRBJ1-5; no clear D gene. Germline lookup yields CDR1 SGHTA and CDR2 FQGNSA. Trimming cost V 4 bases and J 3 bases, with 4 bases left between them. The length of the CDR3 is 12 residues. CDR3 protein: CASSSFNQPQHF. The CDR3, as DNA: TGTGCCAGCAGCTCCTTCAATCAGCCCCAGCATTTT. The full variable domain, with the rest looked up from reference TRBV7-2 and TRBJ1-5, is GAGVSQSPSNKVTEKGKDVELRCDPISGHTALYWYRQSLGQGLEFLIYFQGNSAPDKSGLPSDRFSAERTGGSVSTLTIQRTQQEDSAVYLCASSSFNQPQHFGDGTRLSIL.

The chain is built from TRBV20-1 and TRBJ1-6; a possible D gene is TRBD1 (5 bases). The germline gives CDR1 DFQATT, CDR2 SNEGSKA (reference sequence). CDR3 size: 17 residues. V shed 0 bases and J shed 6 bases, with 18 bases lying between them. The CDR3 DNA reads TGCAGTGCTAGAGATCCCGGGACGGGAGTTCCTAATTCACCCCTCCACTTT. Its protein is CSARDPGTGVPNSPLHF.

This clonotype was recorded a few times. The chain combines TRBV6-2 or TRBV6-3 with TRBJ2-6; D is ambiguous. Germline CDR1 reads MNHEY; CDR2 reads SVGEGT. V was shortened by 2 bases and J by 3 bases, with 8 bases between the two germline ends. The CDR3 length is 15 residues. CDR3 residues: CASSYATLGANVLTF. CDR3 sequence (DNA): TGTGCCAGCAGTTACGCTACTCTTGGGGCCAACGTCCTGACTTTC.

The CDR3 protein is CASSLNFRGGSTAKNIQYF. CDR3 coding DNA: TGCGCCAGCAGCTTGAATTTCCGGGGGGGCTCTACGGCCAAAAACATTCAGTACTTC. The J gene is TRBJ2-4, the V gene TRBV5-1; 8 nucleotides align to TRBD2. The CDR3 is 19 residues long. Germline V gene lookup returns CDR1 SGHRS and CDR2 YFSETQ. J was trimmed by 1 base and V by 1 base; bases with no gene match: 13.

The gene calls are TRBV6-2 or TRBV6-3 and TRBJ1-5, with a possible D match to TRBD1 (5 bases). Germline assignment: CDR1 MNHEY and CDR2 SVGEGT. The CDR3 has 15 amino acids. V lost 0 bases and J lost 2, with 8 bases in between. CDR3 nucleotide sequence: TGTGCCAGCAGTTACTCAGGGGCCCGCAATCAGCCCCAGCATTTT. Translation: CASSYSGARNQPQHF.

J is TRBJ2-1 and V is TRBV5-1; 7 nucleotides agree with TRBD1. Losses at the gene ends were 4 bases for V and 5 bases for J; bases not matched to a gene: 6. Germline V gene sequence: CDR1 SGHRS, CDR2 YFSETQ. The CDR3 is 14 residues long. The CDR3 DNA follows: TGCGCCAGCAGCCTGACAGGGCTCGACAATGAGCAGTTCTTC. Its translation is CASSLTGLDNEQFF.